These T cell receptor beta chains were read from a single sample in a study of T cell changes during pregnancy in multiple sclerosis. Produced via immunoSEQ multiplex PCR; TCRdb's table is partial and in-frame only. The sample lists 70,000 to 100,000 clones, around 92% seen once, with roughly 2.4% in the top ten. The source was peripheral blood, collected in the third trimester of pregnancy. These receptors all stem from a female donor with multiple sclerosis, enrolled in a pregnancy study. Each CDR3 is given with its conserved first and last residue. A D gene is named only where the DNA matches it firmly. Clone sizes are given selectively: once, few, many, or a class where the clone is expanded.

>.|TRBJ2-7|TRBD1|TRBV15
CATSSSDRVVYEQYF
TGTGCCACCAGCTCATCCGACAGGGTCGTATACGAGCAGTACTTC
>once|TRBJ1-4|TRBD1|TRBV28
CASKGQDNEKLFF
TGTGCCAGCAAAGGACAGGATAATGAAAAACTGTTTTTT
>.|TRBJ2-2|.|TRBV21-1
CASSTRDRFRTGELFF
TGTGCCAGCAGCACGCGGGACAGGTTTCGCACCGGGGAGCTGTTTTTT
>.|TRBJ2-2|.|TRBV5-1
CASRGWGTNTGELFF
TGCGCCAGCAGGGGATGGGGCACGAACACCGGGGAGCTGTTTTTT
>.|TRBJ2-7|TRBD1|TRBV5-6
CASSLEEPGQGSYEQYF
TGTGCCAGCAGCTTGGAAGAACCGGGACAGGGTTCCTACGAGCAGTACTTC
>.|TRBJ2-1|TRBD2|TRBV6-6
CASSYPHRGGKNEQFF
TGTGCCAGCAGTTATCCTCATCGGGGAGGGAAGAATGAGCAGTTCTTC
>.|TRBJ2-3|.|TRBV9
CASSVIGGGTDTQYF
TGTGCCAGCAGCGTAATAGGAGGGGGCACAGATACGCAGTATTTT
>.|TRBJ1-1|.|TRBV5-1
CASSSTVTTEAFF
TGCGCCAGCAGCTCGACAGTCACCACTGAAGCTTTCTTT
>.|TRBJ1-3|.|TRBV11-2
CASSHLSSGNTIYF
TGTGCCAGCAGCCACCTAAGCTCTGGAAACACCATATATTTT
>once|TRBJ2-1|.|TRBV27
CATQRDSDSSYNEQFF
TGTGCCACGCAGAGGGATTCCGACTCCTCCTACAATGAGCAGTTCTTC
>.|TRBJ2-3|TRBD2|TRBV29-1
CSASGGRLAGVNTQYF
TGCAGCGCCTCGGGGGGTCGACTAGCGGGAGTTAATACGCAGTATTTT
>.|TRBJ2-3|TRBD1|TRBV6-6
CASSGTGGPDTQYF
TGTGCCAGCAGCGGGACAGGGGGGCCAGATACGCAGTATTTT
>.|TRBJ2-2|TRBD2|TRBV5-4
CASRSGLAGGVDGELFF
TGTGCCAGCAGAAGCGGCCTAGCGGGAGGGGTAGACGGGGAGCTGTTTTTT
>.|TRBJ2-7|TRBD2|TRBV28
CASRSRGAGLATDEQYF
TGTGCCAGCAGATCTCGCGGGGCGGGACTAGCGACGGACGAGCAGTACTTC
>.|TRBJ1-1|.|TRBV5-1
CASSLGGGNTEAFF
TGCGCCAGCAGCTTGGGGGGGGGCAACACTGAAGCTTTCTTT
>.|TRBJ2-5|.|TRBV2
CASTPASRQETQYF
TGTGCCAGCACCCCGGCTAGCAGACAAGAGACCCAGTACTTC
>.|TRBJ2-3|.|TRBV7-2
CASSLYGQTDTQYF
TGTGCCAGCAGCCTCTATGGACAGACAGATACGCAGTATTTT
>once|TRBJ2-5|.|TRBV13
CASSLGLIRGTQETQYF
TGTGCCAGCAGCTTAGGCCTTATCCGGGGAACCCAAGAGACCCAGTACTTC
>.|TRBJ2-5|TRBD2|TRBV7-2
CASSPTILAEETQYF
TGTGCCAGCAGTCCTACTATACTAGCGGAAGAGACCCAGTACTTC
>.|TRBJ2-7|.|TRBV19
CASSMIGRASYEQYF
TGTGCCAGTAGTATGATTGGCAGGGCCTCCTACGAGCAGTACTTC
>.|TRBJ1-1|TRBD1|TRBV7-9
CASSGTGWDTEAFF
TGTGCCAGCAGCGGGACAGGGTGGGACACTGAAGCTTTCTTT
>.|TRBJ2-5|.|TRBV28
CASSLRVGIGETQYF
TGTGCCAGCAGTTTACGGGTCGGGATCGGAGAGACCCAGTACTTC
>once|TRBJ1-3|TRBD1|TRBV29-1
CSVLSPGQGGNTIYF
TGCAGCGTTCTGTCGCCGGGACAGGGTGGAAACACCATATATTTT
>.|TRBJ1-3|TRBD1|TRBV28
CASSFLDRAGNTIYF
TGTGCCAGCAGTTTTCTCGACAGGGCTGGAAACACCATATATTTT
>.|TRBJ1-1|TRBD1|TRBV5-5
CASSFPGGSSEAFF
TGTGCCAGCAGCTTCCCAGGGGGGAGTTCTGAAGCTTTCTTT
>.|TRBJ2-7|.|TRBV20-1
CSAGTREQYF
TGCAGTGCTGGCACGCGGGAGCAGTACTTC
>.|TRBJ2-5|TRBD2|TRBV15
CATSTDRLADHQETQYF
TGTGCCACCAGCACAGACAGACTAGCGGACCACCAGGAGACCCAGTACTTC
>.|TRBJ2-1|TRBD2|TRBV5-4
CASSWNGGTSGIHEQFF
TGTGCCAGCAGTTGGAACGGCGGGACTAGCGGGATCCATGAGCAGTTCTTC
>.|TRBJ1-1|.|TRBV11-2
CASSANRVVNTEAFF
TGTGCCAGCAGCGCAAACAGGGTAGTCAACACTGAAGCTTTCTTT
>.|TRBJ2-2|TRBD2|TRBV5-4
CASSVSGIDTGELFF
TGTGCCAGCAGCGTTAGCGGGATCGACACCGGGGAGCTGTTTTTT
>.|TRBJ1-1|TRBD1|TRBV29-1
CSVEGAPTEAFF
TGCAGCGTAGAGGGGGCGCCCACTGAAGCTTTCTTT
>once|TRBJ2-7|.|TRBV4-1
CASSQDREPAYEQYF
TGCGCCAGCAGCCAAGATCGGGAACCGGCCTACGAGCAGTACTTC
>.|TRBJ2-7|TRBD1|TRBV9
CASSVQGASYEQYF
TGTGCCAGCAGCGTACAGGGGGCCTCCTACGAGCAGTACTTC
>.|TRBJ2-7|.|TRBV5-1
CASSLGGQGYEQYF
TGCGCCAGCAGCTTGGGGGGCCAGGGCTACGAGCAGTACTTC
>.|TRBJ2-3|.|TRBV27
CASSLVAGISTDTQYF
TGTGCCAGCAGTTTAGTGGCGGGAATCAGCACAGATACGCAGTATTTT
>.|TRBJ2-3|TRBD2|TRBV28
CASSYPSGGTDTQYF
TGTGCCAGCAGTTACCCTAGCGGGGGCACAGATACGCAGTATTTT
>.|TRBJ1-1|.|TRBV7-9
CASGALRGWDTEAFF
TGTGCCAGCGGCGCTCTAAGGGGCTGGGACACTGAAGCTTTCTTT
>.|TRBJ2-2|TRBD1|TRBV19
CASSLLGQGAPNTGELFF
TGTGCCAGTAGTCTTCTGGGACAGGGGGCCCCGAACACCGGGGAGCTGTTTTTT
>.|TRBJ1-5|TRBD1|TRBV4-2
CASSQDLTGTGGGQPQHF
TGTGCCAGCAGCCAAGATTTAACCGGGACAGGGGGGGGTCAGCCCCAGCATTTT
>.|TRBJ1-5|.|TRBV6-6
CASSYEQLNQPQHF
TGTGCCAGCAGTTACGAACAGCTTAATCAGCCCCAGCATTTT
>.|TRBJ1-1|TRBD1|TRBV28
CASSYPGQGREAFF
TGTGCCAGCAGTTACCCCGGACAGGGCCGTGAAGCTTTCTTT
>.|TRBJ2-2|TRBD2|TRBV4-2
CASSQTSGRTNTGELFF
TGTGCCAGCAGTCAAACTAGCGGGCGCACGAACACCGGGGAGCTGTTTTTT
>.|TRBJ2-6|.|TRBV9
CASSVGQLVKGANVLTF
TGTGCCAGCAGCGTAGGACAGCTCGTGAAGGGGGCCAACGTCCTGACTTTC
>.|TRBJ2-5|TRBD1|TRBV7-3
CASSRGQGHQETQYF
TGTGCCAGCAGCCGGGGACAGGGGCACCAAGAGACCCAGTACTTC
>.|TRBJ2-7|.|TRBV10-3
CAISADRQYEQYF
TGTGCCATCAGTGCCGACAGACAATACGAGCAGTACTTC
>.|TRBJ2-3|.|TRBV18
CASSLGLASSTDTQYF
TGTGCCAGCTCTCTCGGGCTAGCATCTAGCACAGATACGCAGTATTTT
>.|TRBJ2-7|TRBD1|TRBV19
CASSPRDRTYEQYF
TGTGCCAGTAGTCCCCGGGACAGAACCTACGAGCAGTACTTC
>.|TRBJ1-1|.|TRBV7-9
CASSYTGTFKGTEAFF
TGTGCCAGCAGTTATACAGGAACCTTCAAGGGGACTGAAGCTTTCTTT
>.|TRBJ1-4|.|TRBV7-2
CASSLVASGSGEKLFF
TGTGCCAGCAGCTTAGTGGCTTCAGGGTCGGGTGAAAAACTGTTTTTT
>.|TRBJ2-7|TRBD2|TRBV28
CASSLLLAETYEQYF
TGTGCCAGCAGTTTATTACTAGCGGAGACCTACGAGCAGTACTTC
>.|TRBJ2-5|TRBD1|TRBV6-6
CASSLRTGGGETQYF
TGTGCCAGCAGTCTTAGGACAGGGGGCGGGGAGACCCAGTACTTC
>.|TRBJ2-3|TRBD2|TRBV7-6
CASSLASGSSMASTDTQYF
TGTGCCAGCAGCTTAGCTAGCGGGAGTAGTATGGCTAGCACAGATACGCAGTATTTT
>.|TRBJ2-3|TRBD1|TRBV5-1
CASSLQGQGTDTQYF
TGCGCCAGCAGCTTGCAAGGACAGGGGACAGATACGCAGTATTTT